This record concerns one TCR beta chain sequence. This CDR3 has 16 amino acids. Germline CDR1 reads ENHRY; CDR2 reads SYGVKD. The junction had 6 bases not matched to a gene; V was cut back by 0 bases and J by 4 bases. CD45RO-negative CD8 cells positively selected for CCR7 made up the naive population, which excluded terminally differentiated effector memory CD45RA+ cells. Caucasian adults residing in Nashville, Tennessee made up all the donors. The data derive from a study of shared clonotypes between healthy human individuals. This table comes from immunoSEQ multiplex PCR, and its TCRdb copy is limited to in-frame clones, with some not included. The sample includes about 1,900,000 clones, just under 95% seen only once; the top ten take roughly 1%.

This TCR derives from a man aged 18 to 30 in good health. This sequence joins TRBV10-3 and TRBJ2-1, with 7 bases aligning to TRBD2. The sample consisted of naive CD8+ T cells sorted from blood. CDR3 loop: CAISESGGGIYNEQFF. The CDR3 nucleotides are TGTGCCATCAGTGAGTCTGGCGGGGGAATTTACAATGAGCAGTTCTTC.